This TCR beta chain derives from a study of blood T cell repertoires in COVID-19. Study details: PBMCs, B-cell-depleted T cells, or T cells were the source of the cDNA or gDNA that made up the material.

This CDR3 comprises 15 residues. Trimming took 8 bases from V and 2 from J; bases not matched to a gene: 6. Germline CDR1 is SNHLY and CDR2 is FYNNEI. Sequencing was performed with immunoSEQ multiplex PCR; in TCRdb, only in-frame clones are kept and a portion is missing. The repertoire holds under 250,000 clones, with about nine tenths as singletons. V gene TRBV2 combines with J gene TRBJ2-5, with TRBD1 matching over 12 bases. This TCR was sampled from a woman in her twenties or thirties with acute COVID-19. Specimen: PBMCs or T cells enriched from blood (not recorded which). The CDR3 region has the DNA TGTGCCAGCGGGAGGGACAGGGGGCAGCAAGAGACCCAGTACTTC. Its translation: CASGRDRGQQETQYF.